This T cell receptor (beta chain) was observed in a study of blood T cell repertoires in COVID-19. On the study more broadly: Acute and convalescent COVID-19 samples came from the United States, Italy and Spain.

The authors' processing: It was from reference gene primer amplification that nucleated cell counts were estimated. The repertoire was sequenced with immunoSEQ multiplex PCR; TCRdb's copy has only in-frame clones and lacks some. V and J calls and clone size come straight from that table; D and trimming were deduced from the DNA. The table has 250,000 to 300,000 clones, 65% to 90% seen once. CDR1 and CDR2 (germline): SGHTA, FQGNSA. This CDR3 is built from 15 residues. With 9 bases clipped from V and 4 bases from J, the junction kept 12 bases outside the gene matches. This clone was observed a handful of times.

V and J are TRBV7-2 and TRBJ2-1, with 7 nucleotides matching TRBD1. What was sequenced was peripheral blood. The receptor was derived from a woman aged 60-75 years with active or convalescent COVID-19. The CDR3 DNA reads TGTGCCAGTCACCTACCAGGGACAGCTTACAATGAGCAGTTCTTC. Amino acids: CASHLPGTAYNEQFF.